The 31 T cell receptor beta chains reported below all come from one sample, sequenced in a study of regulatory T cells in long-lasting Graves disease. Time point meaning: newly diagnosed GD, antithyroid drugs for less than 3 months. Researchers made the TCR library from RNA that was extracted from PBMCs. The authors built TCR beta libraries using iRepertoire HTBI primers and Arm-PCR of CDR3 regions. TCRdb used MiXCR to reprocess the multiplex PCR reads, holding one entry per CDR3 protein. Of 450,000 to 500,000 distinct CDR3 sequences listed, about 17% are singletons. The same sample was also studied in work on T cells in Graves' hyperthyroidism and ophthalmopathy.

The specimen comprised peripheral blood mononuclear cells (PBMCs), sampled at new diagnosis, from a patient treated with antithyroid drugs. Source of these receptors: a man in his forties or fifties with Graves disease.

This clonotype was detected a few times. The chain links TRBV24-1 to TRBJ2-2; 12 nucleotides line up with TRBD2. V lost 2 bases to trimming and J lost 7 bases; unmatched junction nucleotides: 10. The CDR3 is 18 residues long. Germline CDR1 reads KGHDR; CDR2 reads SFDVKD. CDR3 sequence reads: CATSDSPTSGRSNGELFF. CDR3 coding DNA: TGTGCCACCAGTGATTCCCCTACTAGCGGGAGGTCGAACGGGGAGCTGTTTTTT.

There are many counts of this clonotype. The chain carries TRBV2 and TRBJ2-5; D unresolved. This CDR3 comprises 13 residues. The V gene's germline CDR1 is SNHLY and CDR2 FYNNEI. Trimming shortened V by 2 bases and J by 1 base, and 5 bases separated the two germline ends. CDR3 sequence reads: CASSEPTQETQYF. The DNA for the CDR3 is TGTGCCAGCAGTGAACCCACCCAAGAGACCCAGTACTTC.

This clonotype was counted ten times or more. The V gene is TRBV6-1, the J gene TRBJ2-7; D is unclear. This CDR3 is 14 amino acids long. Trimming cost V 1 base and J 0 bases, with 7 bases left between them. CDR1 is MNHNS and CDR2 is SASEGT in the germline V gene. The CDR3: CASSEDWSSYEQYF. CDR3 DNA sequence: TGTGCCAGCAGTGAAGATTGGAGCTCCTACGAGCAGTACTTC.

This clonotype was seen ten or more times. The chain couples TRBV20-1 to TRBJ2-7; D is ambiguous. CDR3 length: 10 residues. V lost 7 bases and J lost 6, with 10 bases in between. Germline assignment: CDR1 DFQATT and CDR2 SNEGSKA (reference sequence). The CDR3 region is CSVRKSEQYF. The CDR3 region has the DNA TGCAGTGTCCGAAAGTCCGAGCAGTACTTC.

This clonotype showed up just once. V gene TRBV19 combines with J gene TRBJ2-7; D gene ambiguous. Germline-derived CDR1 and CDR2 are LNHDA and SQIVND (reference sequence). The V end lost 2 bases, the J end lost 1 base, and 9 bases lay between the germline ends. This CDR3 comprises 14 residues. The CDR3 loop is CASSITEGSYEQYF. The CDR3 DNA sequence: TGTGCCAGTAGTATAACGGAAGGGTCCTACGAGCAGTACTTC.

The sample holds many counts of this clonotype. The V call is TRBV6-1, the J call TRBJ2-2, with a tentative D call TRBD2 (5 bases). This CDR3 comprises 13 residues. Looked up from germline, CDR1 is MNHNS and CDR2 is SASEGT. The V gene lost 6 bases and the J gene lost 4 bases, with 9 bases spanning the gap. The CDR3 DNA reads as TGTGCCAGCAGGGGAGAGCTCACCGGGGAGCTGTTTTTT. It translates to CASRGELTGELFF.

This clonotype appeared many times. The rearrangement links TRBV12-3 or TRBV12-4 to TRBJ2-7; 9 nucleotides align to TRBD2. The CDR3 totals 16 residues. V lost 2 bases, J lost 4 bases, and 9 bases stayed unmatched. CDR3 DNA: TGTGCCAGCAGTTTATACGGTAGCGGGAGATCTTACGAGCAGTACTTC. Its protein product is CASSLYGSGRSYEQYF.

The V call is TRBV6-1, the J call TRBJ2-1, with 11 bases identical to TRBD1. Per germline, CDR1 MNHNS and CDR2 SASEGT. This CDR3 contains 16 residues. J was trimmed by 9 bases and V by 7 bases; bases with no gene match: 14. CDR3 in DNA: TGTGCCAGCACTATACGATCCACGGACAGGGGGCGTGAGCAGTTCTTC. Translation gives CASTIRSTDRGREQFF.

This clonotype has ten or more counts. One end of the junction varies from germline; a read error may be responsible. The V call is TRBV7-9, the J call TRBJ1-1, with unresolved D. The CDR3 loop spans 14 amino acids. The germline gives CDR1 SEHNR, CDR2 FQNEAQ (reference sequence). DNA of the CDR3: TGCGCCAGCAGCTTGGCGGGCGGAGGCACTGAAGCTTTCTTT. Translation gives CASSLAGGGTEAFF.

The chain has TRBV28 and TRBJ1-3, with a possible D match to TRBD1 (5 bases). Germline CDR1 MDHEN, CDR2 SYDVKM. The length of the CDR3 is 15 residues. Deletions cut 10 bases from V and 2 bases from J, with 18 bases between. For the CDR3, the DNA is TGTGCCATAAGGCCCGGGACGGAGCCTGGAAACACCATATATTTT. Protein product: CAIRPGTEPGNTIYF.

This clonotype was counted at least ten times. The CDR3 region has the DNA TGTGCCAGCAGTTACAGACAGGGTGCTTCCTACAATGAGCAGTTCTTC. Protein sequence: CASSYRQGASYNEQFF. The rearrangement links TRBV6-5 to TRBJ2-1; 7 bases agree with TRBD1. The CDR3 is 16 amino acids. V gave up 2 bases and J gave up 1 base; unmatched junction bases: 5. Germline values: CDR1 MNHEY, CDR2 SVGAGI.

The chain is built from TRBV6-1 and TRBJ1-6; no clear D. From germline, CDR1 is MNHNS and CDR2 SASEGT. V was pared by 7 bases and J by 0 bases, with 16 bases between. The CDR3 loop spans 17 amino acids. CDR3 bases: TGTGCCAGCAACACCCCGAGGCCGAGCTCCTATAATTCACCCCTCCACTTT. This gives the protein CASNTPRPSSYNSPLHF.

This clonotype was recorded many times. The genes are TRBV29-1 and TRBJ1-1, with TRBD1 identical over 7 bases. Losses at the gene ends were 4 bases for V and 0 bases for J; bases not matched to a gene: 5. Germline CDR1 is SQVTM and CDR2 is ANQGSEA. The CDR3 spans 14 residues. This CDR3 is CSVALDRLNTEAFF. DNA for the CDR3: TGCAGCGTTGCCCTGGACAGGTTGAACACTGAAGCTTTCTTT.

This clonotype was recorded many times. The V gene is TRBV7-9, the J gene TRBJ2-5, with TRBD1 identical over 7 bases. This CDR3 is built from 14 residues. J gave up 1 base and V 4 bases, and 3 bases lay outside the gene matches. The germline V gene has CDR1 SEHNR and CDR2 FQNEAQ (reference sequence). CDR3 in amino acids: CASSSGQAQETQYF. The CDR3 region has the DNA TGTGCCAGCAGCTCCGGACAGGCCCAAGAGACCCAGTACTTC.

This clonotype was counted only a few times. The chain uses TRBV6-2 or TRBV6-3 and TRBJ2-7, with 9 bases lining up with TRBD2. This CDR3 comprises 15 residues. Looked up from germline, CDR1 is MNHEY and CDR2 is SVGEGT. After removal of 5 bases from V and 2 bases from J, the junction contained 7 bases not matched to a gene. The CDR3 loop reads CASSAIAGVTYEQYF. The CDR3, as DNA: TGTGCCAGCAGTGCTATAGCGGGAGTCACCTACGAGCAGTACTTC.

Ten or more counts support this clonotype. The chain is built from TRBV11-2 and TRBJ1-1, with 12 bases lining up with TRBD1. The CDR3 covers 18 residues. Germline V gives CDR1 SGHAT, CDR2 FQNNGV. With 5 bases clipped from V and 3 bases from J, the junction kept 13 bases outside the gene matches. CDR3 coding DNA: TGTGCCAGCAGCGTCAACCCGGGACAGGGGGCTGGGGACACTGAAGCTTTCTTT. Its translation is CASSVNPGQGAGDTEAFF.

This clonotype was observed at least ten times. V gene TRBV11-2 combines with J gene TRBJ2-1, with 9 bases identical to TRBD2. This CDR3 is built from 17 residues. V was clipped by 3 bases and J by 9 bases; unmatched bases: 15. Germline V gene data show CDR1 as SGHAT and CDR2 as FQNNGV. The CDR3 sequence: CASSFSGSGSWVFEQFF. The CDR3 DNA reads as TGTGCCAGCAGCTTTAGTGGTAGCGGGAGTTGGGTTTTTGAGCAGTTCTTC.

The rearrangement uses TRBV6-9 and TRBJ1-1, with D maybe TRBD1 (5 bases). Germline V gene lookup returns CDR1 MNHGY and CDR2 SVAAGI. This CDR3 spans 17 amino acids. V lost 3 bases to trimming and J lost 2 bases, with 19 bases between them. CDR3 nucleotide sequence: TGTGCCAGCAGTTACTCCCAGGTTGGGGCGCGTAACACTGAAGCTTTCTTT. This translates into CASSYSQVGARNTEAFF.

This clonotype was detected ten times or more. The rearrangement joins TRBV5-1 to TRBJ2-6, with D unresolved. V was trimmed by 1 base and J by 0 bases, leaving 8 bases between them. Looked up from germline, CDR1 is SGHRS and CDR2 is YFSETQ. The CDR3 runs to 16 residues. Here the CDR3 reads CASSLTLHSGANVLTF. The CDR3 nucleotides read TGCGCCAGCAGCTTGACCCTACACTCTGGGGCCAACGTCCTGACTTTC.

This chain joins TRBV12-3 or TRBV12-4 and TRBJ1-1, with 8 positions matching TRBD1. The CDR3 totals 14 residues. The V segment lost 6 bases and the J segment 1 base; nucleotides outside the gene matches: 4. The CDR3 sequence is CASRTGQANTEAFF. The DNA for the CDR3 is TGTGCCAGCAGAACGGGACAGGCGAACACTGAAGCTTTCTTT.

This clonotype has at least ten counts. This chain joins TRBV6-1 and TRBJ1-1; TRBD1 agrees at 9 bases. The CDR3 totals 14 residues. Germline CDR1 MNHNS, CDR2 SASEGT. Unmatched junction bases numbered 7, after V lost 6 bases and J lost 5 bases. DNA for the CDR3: TGTGCCAGCAGCCGGGCGACAGGGGGGACTGAAGCTTTCTTT. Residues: CASSRATGGTEAFF.

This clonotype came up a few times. The CDR3 spells CASGNRAGQTQYF. The CDR3 coding sequence is TGTGCCAGCGGCAACAGGGCCGGACAGACCCAGTACTTC. V gene TRBV12-3 or TRBV12-4 combines with J gene TRBJ2-5; D may be TRBD1 (6 bases). V lost 8 bases and J lost 6, with 16 bases in between. The CDR3 totals 13 residues.

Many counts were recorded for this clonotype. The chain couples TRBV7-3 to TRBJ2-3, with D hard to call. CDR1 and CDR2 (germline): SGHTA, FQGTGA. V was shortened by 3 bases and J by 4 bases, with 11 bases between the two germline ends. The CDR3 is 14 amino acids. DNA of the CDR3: TGTGCCAGCAGCTTGCGGCAGGCCTCAGATACGCAGTATTTT. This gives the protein CASSLRQASDTQYF.

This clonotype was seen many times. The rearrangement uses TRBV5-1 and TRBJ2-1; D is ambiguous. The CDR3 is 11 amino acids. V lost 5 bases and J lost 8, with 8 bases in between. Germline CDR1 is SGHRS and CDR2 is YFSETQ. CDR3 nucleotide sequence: TGCGCCAGCAGTATAACCGATGAGCAGTTCTTC. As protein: CASSITDEQFF.

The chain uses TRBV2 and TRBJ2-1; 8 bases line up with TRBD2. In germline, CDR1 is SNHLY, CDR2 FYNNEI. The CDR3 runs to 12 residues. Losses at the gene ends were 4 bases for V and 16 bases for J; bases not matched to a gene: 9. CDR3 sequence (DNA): TGTGCCAGCAGTGTCGTCGGGACTAGGTATTTCTTC. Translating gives CASSVVGTRYFF.

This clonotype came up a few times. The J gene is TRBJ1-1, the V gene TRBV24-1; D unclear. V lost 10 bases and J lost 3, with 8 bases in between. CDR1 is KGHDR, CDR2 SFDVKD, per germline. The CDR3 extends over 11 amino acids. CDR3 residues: CATSPDTEAFF. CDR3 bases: TGTGCCACATCCCCCGACACTGAAGCTTTCTTT.

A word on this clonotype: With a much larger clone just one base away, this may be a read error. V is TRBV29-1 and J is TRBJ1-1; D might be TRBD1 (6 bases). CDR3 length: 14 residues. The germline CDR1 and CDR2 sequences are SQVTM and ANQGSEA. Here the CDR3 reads CSSHSRGMGTEAFF. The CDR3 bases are TGCAGTAGCCACTCCAGGGGTATGGGCACTGAAGCTTTCTTT.

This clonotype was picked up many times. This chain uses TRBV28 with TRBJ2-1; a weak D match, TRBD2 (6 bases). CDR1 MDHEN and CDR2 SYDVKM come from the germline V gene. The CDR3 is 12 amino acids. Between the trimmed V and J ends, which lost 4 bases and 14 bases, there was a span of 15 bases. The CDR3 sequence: CASSYGGDSEFF. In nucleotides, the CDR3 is TGTGCCAGCAGTTACGGCGGGGACTCGGAGTTCTTC.

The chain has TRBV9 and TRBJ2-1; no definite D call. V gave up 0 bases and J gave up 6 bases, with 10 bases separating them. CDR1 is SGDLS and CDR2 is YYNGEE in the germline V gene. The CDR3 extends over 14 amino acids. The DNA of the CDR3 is TGTGCCAGCAGCGTAGACTACTTTTTCAATGAGCAGTTCTTC. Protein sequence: CASSVDYFFNEQFF. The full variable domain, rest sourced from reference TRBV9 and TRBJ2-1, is DSGVTQTPKHLITATGQRVTLRCSPRSGDLSVYWYQQSLDQGLQFLIQYYNGEERAKGNILERFSAQQFPDLHSELNLSSLELGDSALYFCASSVDYFFNEQFFGPGTRLTVL.

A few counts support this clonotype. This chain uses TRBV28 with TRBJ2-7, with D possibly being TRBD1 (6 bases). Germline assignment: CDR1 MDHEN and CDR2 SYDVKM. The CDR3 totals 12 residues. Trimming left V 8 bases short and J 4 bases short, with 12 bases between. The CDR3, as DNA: TGTGCCAGCGGGGGACAAAATTACGAGCAGTACTTC. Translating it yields CASGGQNYEQYF.

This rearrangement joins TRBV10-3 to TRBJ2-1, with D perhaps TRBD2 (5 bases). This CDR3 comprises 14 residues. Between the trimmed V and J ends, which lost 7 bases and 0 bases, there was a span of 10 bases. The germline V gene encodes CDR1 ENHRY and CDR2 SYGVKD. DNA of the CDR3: TGTGCCATCACGCCTGGGAGCTCCTACAATGAGCAGTTCTTC. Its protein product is CAITPGSSYNEQFF.